This T cell receptor (beta chain) is drawn from a study of graft-versus-host responses after intestinal transplantation. General study points: The authors found GvH clones in recipient marrow, some appearing first in ileum or blood.

Measured with immunoSEQ multiplex PCR; TCRdb has only the in-frame clones, and not every one. The sample has around 21,000 clones, 56% seen once; the top ten hold around 0.92%. This specimen consisted of alloreactive CD4+ T cells from a mixed lymphocyte reaction culture, obtained before intestinal transplant. The subset is: CFSE-low proliferating T cells sorted from approximately 6-day pre-transplant mixed lymphocyte reaction (GvH or HvG direction). The TCR originated in a human patient who received an intestinal transplant.

This CDR3 is CASSPSRGLETEAFF. CDR3 coding DNA: TGTGCCAGCTCACCGTCCAGGGGGCTGGAAACTGAAGCTTTCTTT. The rearrangement links TRBV18 to TRBJ1-1; 8 positions agree with TRBD1. CDR3 length equals 15 residues. After removal of 3 bases from V and 5 bases from J, the junction contained 8 bases not matched to a gene. Germline loops: CDR1 KGHSH, CDR2 LQKENI.